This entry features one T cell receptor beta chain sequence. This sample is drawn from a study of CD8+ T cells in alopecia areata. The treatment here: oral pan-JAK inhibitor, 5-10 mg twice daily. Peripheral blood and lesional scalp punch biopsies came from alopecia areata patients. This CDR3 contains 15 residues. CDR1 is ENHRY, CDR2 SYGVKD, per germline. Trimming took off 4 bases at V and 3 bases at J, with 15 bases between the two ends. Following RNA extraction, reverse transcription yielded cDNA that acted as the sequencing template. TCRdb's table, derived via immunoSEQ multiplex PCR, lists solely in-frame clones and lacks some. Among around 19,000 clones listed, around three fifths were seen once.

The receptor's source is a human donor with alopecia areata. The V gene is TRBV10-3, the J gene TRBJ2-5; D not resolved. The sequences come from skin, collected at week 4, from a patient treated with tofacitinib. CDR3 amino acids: CAISAFRTAEETQYF. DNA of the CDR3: TGTGCCATCAGTGCATTCAGGACGGCCGAAGAGACCCAGTACTTC.